The 20 T cell receptor beta chains below come from one sample, sequenced in a study of tumor and adjacent non-tumor tissue in lung cancer. This sample's RNA came from whole unsorted tissue. This non-tumor lung sample came from over 3 cm beyond the tumor edge. The library came from three nested PCR rounds adapted from ARM-PCR protocols. TCRdb processed the multiplex PCR reads anew with MiXCR; each CDR3 protein has one entry. The table includes around 76,000 distinct CDR3 sequences, over 60% detected once. The sample consisted of distant non-tumor lung tissue. The receptors here all came from a man between 65 and 85 years old with non-small cell lung cancer.

This chain uses TRBV28 with TRBJ1-5; 10 positions match TRBD1. Near its end, the DNA agrees better with TRBJ2-3, so the J call may be wrong. Germline assignment: CDR1 MDHEN and CDR2 SYDVKM. The CDR3 runs 15 residues. CDR3 residues: CASRGTGEENQPQYF. The CDR3 DNA reads TGTGCCAGCAGGGGGACAGGGGAGGAGAATCAGCCCCAGTATTTT.

The chain uses TRBV12-3 or TRBV12-4 and TRBJ2-2; D remains unclear. This CDR3 contains 15 residues. Trimming pared 10 bases from V and 6 bases from J, leaving 21 bases between. This CDR3 reads CAKSPQHGNAGELFF. The CDR3 DNA follows: TGTGCCAAAAGTCCCCAACATGGAAACGCCGGGGAGCTGTTTTTT.

In this sample, this clonotype turned up once. Just one base apart from a much larger clone, this may be a read error. The CDR3 reads CASSPGDISYEQYF. The CDR3 DNA follows: TGCGCCAGCAGCCCGGGGGATATCTCCTACGAGCAGTACTTC. This chain joins TRBV4-1 and TRBJ2-7; TRBD2 might be the D (6 bases). The CDR3 runs to 14 residues. Trimming removed 4 bases from V and 0 bases from J, with 10 bases in between. Germline lookup yields CDR1 MGHRA and CDR2 YSYEKL.

In its sample, this clonotype was seen once. Germline and junction disagree at one end, which may indicate a read error. V and J are TRBV11-3 and TRBJ2-2; the D is unclear. The CDR3 consists of 15 residues. The germline CDR1 and CDR2 sequences are SGHNT and YENEEA. CDR3 sequence reads: CDSRLNPAITGELFF. The CDR3 DNA sequence: TGTGACAGCCGCTTAAATCCGGCAATCACTGGGGAGCTGTTTTTT. Looking up the rest from reference TRBV11-3 and TRBJ2-2 gives the full variable domain: EAGVVQSPRYKIIEKKQPVAFWCNPISGHNTLYWYLQNLGQGPELLIRYENEEAVDDSQLPKDRFSAERLKGVDSTLKIQPAELGDSAVYLCDSRLNPAITGELFFGEGSRLTVL.

This clonotype was counted once. At one end, the junction sequence differs from germline, possibly due to a read error. The chain employs TRBV11-2 and TRBJ2-2, with D possibly being TRBD1 (5 bases). The CDR3 runs to 16 residues. From germline, CDR1 is SGHAT and CDR2 FQNNGV. DNA for the CDR3: TGTACCAGCAGCTTAGTGGGCATAGGGGTTGCCGAGGAGCTGCTTTTT. Its translation is CTSSLVGIGVAEELLF.

Note on this clonotype: The junction differs from germline at one of its ends, possibly a read error. The rearrangement joins TRBV29-1 to TRBJ2-7; TRBD2 is a possible D gene (6 bases). The germline CDR1 and CDR2 sequences are SQVTM and ANQGSEA. The CDR3 runs to 14 residues. CDR3 DNA sequence: TGCAACGTTGAAAGGGCGGGACCCACATACGAGCAGTACTTT. Translated: CNVERAGPTYEQYF.

On this clonotype itself: At one boundary the junction diverges from the germline segment, which might be a read error. The chain uses TRBV5-1 and TRBJ2-3; maybe TRBD2 (5 bases). CDR1 SGHRS and CDR2 YFSETQ come from the germline V gene. The CDR3 spans 12 residues. This chain's CDR3 is CASCLGVDTQYF. Written as DNA, the CDR3 is TGCGCCAGCTGCTTGGGAGTAGATACGCAGTATTTT.

For this clonotype: Here the CDR3 omits its conserved ending phenylalanine or tryptophan, so a read error is the likely source. The J gene is TRBJ2-7, the V gene TRBV6-1; D call uncertain. The V gene's germline CDR1 is MNHNS and CDR2 SASEGT. The CDR3 runs 14 residues. The DNA of the CDR3 is TGTGCCAGCGGTGATTACCCAACGGAGAGGGAGCAGTACATC. It translates to CASGDYPTEREQYI.

The gene calls are TRBV11-1 and TRBJ2-1; D is possibly TRBD2 (5 bases). The CDR3 runs to 15 residues. Germline V CDR1 and CDR2: SGHAT, FQDESV (reference sequence). V was cut by 4 bases and J by 2 bases, with 12 bases left in between. CDR3 sequence (DNA): TGTGCCAGCAGCTACCTAGCAGGAACCTACAATGAGCAGTTCTTC. Its translation: CASSYLAGTYNEQFF.

This clonotype was counted a single time. An end of the junction differs from the germline gene, which may be a read error. The chain links TRBV24-1 to TRBJ2-2; D gene uncertain. The CDR3 covers 15 residues. The germline gives CDR1 KGHDR, CDR2 SFDVKD. The CDR3 DNA reads TGTGCCACCAGTAATTTAGGCGGAGACACCGGGGAGCTGTTTTTT. Protein: CATSNLGGDTGELFF.

A word on this clonotype: In this CDR3 the conserved last residue, phenylalanine or tryptophan, is missing, so a read error is likely. The chain recombines TRBV11-3 with TRBJ2-3; D gene uncertain. The germline CDR1 and CDR2 sequences are SGHNT and YENEEA. This CDR3 is 15 amino acids long. The CDR3, as DNA: TGTGCCAGCACCCGTCGAGAAGTAAGCATAGATACGCAGTATCTT. The encoded protein is CASTRREVSIDTQYL.

Turning to this clonotype: Mismatch with germline at one junction end may stem from a read error. The V and J genes are TRBV11-2 and TRBJ2-1; D possibly corresponds to TRBD1 (5 bases). The germline CDR1 and CDR2 sequences are SGHAT and FQNNGV. This CDR3 is 14 amino acids long. The chain's CDR3 is CVSRERARAWEQFF. CDR3 in DNA: TGTGTCAGCAGGGAAAGGGCCAGAGCCTGGGAGCAGTTCTTC.

As concerns this clonotype: A read error may produce the germline difference seen at one junction end. The rearrangement joins TRBV29-1 to TRBJ2-6; 8 bases fit TRBD1. Per the germline V gene, CDR1 is SQVTM and CDR2 is ANQGSEA. This CDR3 spans 16 amino acids. The CDR3 DNA reads as TGCAGCGTTGAGCCACGGACAGGGCCTGGGGCCTACGTCCTGACTTTC. Translation: CSVEPRTGPGAYVLTF. Based on the CDR3 plus reference TRBV29-1 and TRBJ2-6, the full variable domain is SAVISQKPSRDICQRGTSLTIQCQVDSQVTMMFWYRQQPGQSLTLIATANQGSEATYESGFVIDKFPISRPNLTFSTLTVSNMSPEDSSIYLCSVEPRTGPGAYVLTFGAGSRLTVL.

As concerns this clonotype: One end of the junction does not line up with germline, which may come from a read error. The rearrangement links TRBV12-3 or TRBV12-4 to TRBJ1-2; 8 positions match TRBD1. The CDR3 is made up of 14 amino acids. The CDR3 sequence: CASRSGQVNYGYTF. The CDR3 DNA is TGTGCCAGCAGGTCGGGACAGGTGAACTATGGCTACACCTTT.

This clonotype has more than one count but fewer than ten. This could be a read error, since a much larger clone is one nucleotide away. It is likely a read error, because the conserved phenylalanine at the end of the CDR3 is missing. The chain employs TRBV6-6 and TRBJ1-1; D uncertain. Germline lookup yields CDR1 MNHNY and CDR2 SVGAGI (reference sequence). The CDR3 sequence is 14 residues long. Trimming took 8 bases from V and 0 from J, leaving 13 bases between them. The CDR3 DNA reads TGTGCCAGCTCTGTCGGATTATTGAACACTGAAGCTTTCTCT. It translates to CASSVGLLNTEAFS.

This clonotype was found a few times. Possible read error: a much larger clone is one base away. The gene calls are TRBV5-4 and TRBJ1-1; D gene uncertain. Trimming stripped 4 bases from V and 2 bases from J, with 21 bases between. Germline-derived CDR1 and CDR2 are SGHNT and YYREEE (reference sequence). The CDR3 spans 17 residues. The CDR3 protein is CASSIKSMGSPNTEAFF. The CDR3 DNA follows: TGTGCCAGCAGCATAAAAAGTATGGGGAGCCCTAACACTGAAGCTTTCTTT. The complete variable domain, with remaining parts taken from reference TRBV5-4 and TRBJ1-1, reads ETGVTQSPTHLIKTRGQQVTLRCSSQSGHNTVSWYQQALGQGPQFIFQYYREEENGRGNFPPRFSGLQFPNYSSELNVNALELDDSALYLCASSIKSMGSPNTEAFFGQGTRLTVV.

This clonotype was detected a few times. It may be a read error: a sequence one base away is much more abundant. The chain joins TRBV6-1 to TRBJ2-1; possible D gene TRBD2, 6 bases. CDR3 length equals 15 residues. V was clipped by 6 bases and J by 4 bases, with 16 bases between them. Looked up from germline, CDR1 is MNHNS and CDR2 is SASEGT. For the CDR3, the DNA is TGTGCCAGCAGCTCCGTGACTAGGGCTTACAATGAGCAGTTCTTC. It yields the protein CASSSVTRAYNEQFF.

The chain employs TRBV5-5 and TRBJ2-5; D is unclear. CDR1 and CDR2 from the germline V gene are SGHKS and YYEKEE (reference sequence). The CDR3 runs 13 residues. The chain's CDR3 is CATSLVSPQTQYF. The CDR3 DNA follows: TGTGCGACCAGCTTGGTCAGTCCGCAGACCCAGTACTTC.

V is TRBV5-4 and J is TRBJ2-7, with D perhaps given as TRBD1 or TRBD2 (5 bases each). CDR3 length: 14 residues. Germline CDR1 SGHNT, CDR2 YYREEE (reference sequence). Trimming pared 8 bases from V and 3 bases from J, leaving 18 bases between. The CDR3 is CASSALSRDYEQYF. The CDR3 region has the DNA TGTGCCAGTAGCGCGCTCAGCAGGGACTACGAGCAGTACTTC.

The chain uses TRBV6-5 and TRBJ1-2; D remains unclear. The CDR3 totals 14 residues. V lost 10 bases to trimming and J lost 11 bases, with 26 bases between them. The germline V gene encodes CDR1 MNHEY and CDR2 SVGAGI. CDR3 loop: CATLRISTNYGYTF. As DNA, the CDR3 is TGTGCCACTCTGAGGATCTCCACTAACTACGGATACACCTTC.